This T cell receptor (beta chain) was sequenced for a study of shared clonotypes between healthy human individuals. Worth noting for this clone: A read error may be the cause here, since a much bigger clone is one base away. At the DNA level, this CDR3 is encoded by other sequences in the same sample as well.

Sorted-subset replicate PCRs used about 200 ng DNA, 25,000 to 30,000 T cell genomes. Sequenced by immunoSEQ multiplex PCR; TCRdb stores in-frame clones only, minus some. The data contain about 2.4 million clones, approximately 93% of them singletons. Sequenced material: naive CD4+ T cells from PBMCs. The subset was: CD45RA+ positively selected. The clonotype was recovered from a man younger than 35 in good health. Some clones in this sample may be carry-over from other donors' samples.

CDR3 sequence reads: CASSPTSTDTQYF. CDR3 DNA sequence: TGTGCCAGCTCACCAACGAGCACAGATACGCAGTATTTT. The V call is TRBV18, the J call TRBJ2-3; D not certain. Germline V gives CDR1 KGHSH, CDR2 LQKENI. V was shortened by 2 bases and J by 0 bases, with 3 bases between the two germline ends. The CDR3 extends over 13 amino acids.